The table lists the clone carrying this T cell receptor (beta chain) with a count of one. The same CDR3 also results from other DNA sequences found in this sample. Data came from immunoSEQ multiplex PCR; TCRdb stores just in-frame clones and leaves some out. There are hundreds of thousands of clones in the sample; more than 70% occur only once, and 1.8% lies in the top ten. The data were obtained in a study of shared clonotypes between healthy human individuals. Germline loops: CDR1 MDHEN, CDR2 SYDVKM. V was clipped by 3 bases and J by 0 bases, with 8 bases between them. The CDR3 totals 15 residues. Negatively enriched CD4+ T cells were divided by CD45RA into naive and memory.

The chain uses TRBV28 and TRBJ1-4, with unresolved D. This receptor was obtained from a woman in her 30s in good health. Sequences were obtained from memory CD4+ T cells sorted from blood. Subset: CD45RA-negative fraction. CDR3: CASSLGGATNEKLFF. The CDR3 DNA sequence: TGTGCCAGCAGTTTGGGAGGTGCAACTAATGAAAAACTGTTTTTT.